This T cell receptor (beta chain) was identified in a study of cytomegalovirus exposure and HLA in healthy donors. It was with 60 Vbeta and 13 Jbeta primers that the PCR ran. Some clones are missing from TCRdb's copy, which holds only in-frame ones; the method was immunoSEQ multiplex PCR. The sample records 90,000 to 150,000 clones, around 78% being singletons. Source material: PBMCs. This clonotype was sampled from a woman aged 25 to 39 in good health and CMV-seropositive.

Written as DNA, the CDR3 is TGTGCCAGCAGCTGGACGAGGTCTGGGGGGGGGCCTTTCGACGAGCAGTACTTC. This sequence encodes CASSWTRSGGGPFDEQYF. V is TRBV7-9 and J is TRBJ2-7; weak D call: TRBD2 (7 bases). The length of the CDR3 is 18 residues. The V end was cut by 4 bases, the J end by 5 bases, with 27 bases between. Germline V gene lookup returns CDR1 SEHNR and CDR2 FQNEAQ (reference sequence).